This is a list of T cell receptor beta chains from one sample in a study of CD8 T cells in ankylosing spondylitis. From the 5' RACE reads, TCRdb called clonotypes with MiXCR, one entry per CDR3 protein. Counted here are approximately 150,000 distinct CDR3 sequences, 9.8% occurring once; the ten biggest clones make up about 15%. Sequencing was done on a sample of blood, either unsorted or a sorted T cell fraction (not recorded which). The receptors come from a female donor with ankylosing spondylitis or in good health (not recorded which). CDR3s include the opening cysteine and the closing phenylalanine or tryptophan. A D gene is named only where the DNA matches it firmly. Part of the rows lack a size; the others show once, few, many or a class for expanded clones.

>TRBV7-8|TRBD2|-|TRBJ2-2
TGTGCCACCTGGACTAGGGGTACCGGGGAGCTGTTTTTT
CATWTRGTGELFF
>TRBV9|TRBD2|-|TRBJ2-1
TGTGCCAGCAGCGGCGCCCCTCTGGCGGGAGGATACAATGAGCAGTTCTTC
CASSGAPLAGGYNEQFF
>TRBV27|TRBD1|-|TRBJ1-5
TGTGCCAGCAGTTCCCTCGACAGGGGCAATCAGCCCCAGCATTTT
CASSSLDRGNQPQHF
>TRBV5-1|-|-|TRBJ2-7
TGCGCCAGCAGATCCTGGGGTTCCTACGAGCAGTACTTC
CASRSWGSYEQYF
>TRBV20-1|-|once|TRBJ2-7
TGCAGTGCTAGGGGGATACAGGAATCCTACGAGCAGTACTTC
CSARGIQESYEQYF
>TRBV27|TRBD1|few|TRBJ1-2
TGTGCCAGTGGGACAGGGAAAATGTATGGCTACACCTTC
CASGTGKMYGYTF
>TRBV5-6|-|-|TRBJ1-2
TGTGCCAGCAGCGCTCCGGGACGTACCCTCTATGGCTACACCTTC
CASSAPGRTLYGYTF
>TRBV12-3/TRBV12-4|-|-|TRBJ2-3
TGTGCCAGCAGTCTAGACCTCGGAAGGAGGGAGGCAGATACGCAGTATTTT
CASSLDLGRREADTQYF
>TRBV5-1|-|few|TRBJ2-7
TGCGCCAGCAGCGGAAACTTCTCCTACGAGCAGTACTTC
CASSGNFSYEQYF
>TRBV20-1|-|-|TRBJ2-7
TGCAGTGCTGGGGGGGGGACAGCGAGCTCCTACGAGCAGTACTTC
CSAGGGTASSYEQYF
>TRBV27|-|few|TRBJ2-2
TGTGCCAGCAGTTTTGGGGCAGAGAACACCGGGGAGCTGTTTTTT
CASSFGAENTGELFF
>TRBV20-1|TRBD2|few|TRBJ2-6
TGCAGTGCTAGTACCCCAGCGGGATTTAACTCTGGGGCCAACGTCCTGACTTTC
CSASTPAGFNSGANVLTF
>TRBV30|-|few|TRBJ2-3
TGTGCCGCCGAGGGAGTTACCGAACCAGATACGCAGTATTTT
CAAEGVTEPDTQYF
>TRBV28|TRBD1|few|TRBJ2-3
TGTGCCAGCAGTTTGACAGGGGGCCGGACAGATACGCAGTATTTT
CASSLTGGRTDTQYF
>TRBV9|-|-|TRBJ2-5
TGTGCCAGCAGCGTAGGAAGCGTTCAAGAGACCCAGTACTTC
CASSVGSVQETQYF
>TRBV6-2/TRBV6-3|TRBD2|few|TRBJ2-1
TGTGCCAGCAGTTACTTCACTAGCGAAGAGCAGTTCTTC
CASSYFTSEEQFF
>TRBV6-5|-|few|TRBJ2-1
TGTGCCAGCGGCGTCAATGAGCAGTTCTTC
CASGVNEQFF
>TRBV28|-|many|TRBJ2-5
TGTGCCAGCAGCTCACCCGTCCCAGCGAGGGGTCCGTACCAAGAGACCCAGTACTTC
CASSSPVPARGPYQETQYF
>TRBV20-1|TRBD1|few|TRBJ1-4
TGCAGTGCAGACGGGGACAGAAATGAAAAACTGTTTTTT
CSADGDRNEKLFF
>TRBV7-9|-|few|TRBJ2-3
TGTGCCAGCAGCCTCTCGGACTGGGCAGATACGCAGTATTTT
CASSLSDWADTQYF
>TRBV20-1|TRBD2|-|TRBJ2-1
TGCAGTGCTAGAGCCGAGGGGACTAGCGGGACACACAATGAGCAGTTCTTC
CSARAEGTSGTHNEQFF
>TRBV20-1|TRBD2|few|TRBJ2-3
TGCAGCCCCGGGGGAATGTTTGGCGGGAGGAGCACAGATACGCAGTATTTT
CSPGGMFGGRSTDTQYF